What follows are 3 T cell receptor beta chains derived from one specimen sequenced in a study of cytomegalovirus exposure and HLA in healthy donors. Primers for the PCR totalled 60 Vbeta and 13 Jbeta. TCRdb's copy holds only in-frame clones and misses some; the assay was immunoSEQ multiplex PCR. The sample records about 120,000 clones, over 70% being singletons. Sequencing was performed on PBMCs. The receptors shown here come from a young man in good health and CMV-seropositive.

The genes are TRBV5-5 and TRBJ2-5; possible D gene TRBD2, 5 bases. This CDR3 region has 11 residues. Germline V gives CDR1 SGHKS, CDR2 YYEKEE (reference sequence). Trimming cost V 9 bases and J 5 bases, with 11 bases left between them. The chain's CDR3 is CATHSGETQYF. The CDR3 bases are TGTGCCACCCACTCGGGGGAGACCCAGTACTTC.

The V and J genes are TRBV5-1 and TRBJ2-1, with 9 bases fitting TRBD1. Germline V gives CDR1 SGHRS, CDR2 YFSETQ. V gave up 4 bases and J gave up 6 bases; unmatched junction bases: 8. The CDR3 is made up of 15 amino acids. CDR3 sequence reads: CASSARTGAVNEQFF. The CDR3 DNA sequence: TGCGCCAGCAGCGCCCGGACAGGGGCGGTCAATGAGCAGTTCTTC.

This chain uses TRBV9 with TRBJ2-2; tentatively, D is TRBD1 (6 bases). The CDR3 runs 15 residues. V lost 4 bases and J lost 2, with 12 bases in between. CDR1 is SGDLS and CDR2 is YYNGEE in the germline V gene. The CDR3 bases are TGTGCCAGCAGCCCCGGGACAACAAACACCGGGGAGCTGTTTTTT. Its translation: CASSPGTTNTGELFF.